The entry that follows covers one T cell receptor (beta chain) sequence. The clone's antigen remains unknown. Base qualities were left out, and no much larger clone turns up one base away. As encoded in the germline V gene, CDR1 is SGHRS while CDR2 is YFSETQ. V is pared back by 3 bases and J by 5 bases, with 21 bases lying between the germline termini. The CDR3 runs 17 residues from the cysteine to the phenylalanine. This entry keeps only the CDR3 DNA: 51 bases, framed from base 1. PBMC libraries used mostly about 480 ng of input genomic DNA for deep sequencing, with six replicates per sample. The immunoSEQ hsTCRbeta kit was used to prepare TCRbeta libraries according to the manufacturer's instructions. Sequencing of the completed libraries took place using an Illumina NovaSeq 6000 S4 flow cell after they had been pooled to approximately 3 nM. From the authors' description of their analysis: Raw data preprocessing and quality control were performed with the immunoSEQ Analyzer. The analysis was limited to productive rearrangements, and each clonotype was defined by a unique CDR3 amino acid sequence. Repertoire clonality was estimated as the Gini-Simpson index, which was computed with the R package tcR. Gini indices were compared with Student's t test, and associations with tumor size change were assessed by Pearson correlation. TCRdb took this table from immuneACCESS and kept in-frame rearrangements with V and J called. Such tables lack part of the clones; where checked against another copy, unresolved V genes explain under half of the gap, and the rest is unexplained. V, J and clone size reflect that table, while D and trimming were determined from the DNA. This sample has around 81,000 clones in its table, and more than 80% of those were observed once. Around 3.1% of the sample is in the top ten clones.

This specimen comes from a study of neoadjuvant anti-PD-1 for oral cavity cancer (dated by TCRdb to the early 2020s). At the level of the whole study: Before curative-intent surgical resection, most patients were given three to four biweekly doses of nivolumab at 3 mg/kg. For patients who did not progress, a fourth nivolumab dose was given around day 43, followed by definitive surgical resection on days 50-56. Responders were defined as patients with complete response, partial response or stable disease by RECIST 1.1; non-responders were defined as patients with progression. The parent correlative cohort had about 11 patients and a response rate of more than 25%. Overall results and qualifications from the work: TCR analyses included only a few patients per response group, and the authors called for larger cohorts for validation. Within PBMCs, T cell clonality (Gini index) was significantly higher in non-responders than responders after neoadjuvant nivolumab. Higher pretreatment blood Treg/Th17 ratios correlated with higher pretreatment blood TCRbeta clonality and lower post-treatment tumor TCRbeta clonality.

The time point label, as the study defines it: before neoadjuvant nivolumab. The patients had newly diagnosed stage II-IVA oral cavity squamous cell carcinoma and had not received any prior systemic or radiation treatment. The cohort was made up of patients with locally advanced, HPV-negative oral cavity squamous cell carcinoma. No culture maintenance or expansion was done, as the peripheral blood mononuclear cells went straight to analysis. The samples were drawn from a longitudinal correlative study tied to a single-arm phase II trial testing neoadjuvant nivolumab in oral cavity squamous cell carcinoma. Genomic DNA-based TCRbeta sequencing was performed on subject-matched pre- and post-treatment PBMCs and tumors from three responders and three non-responders. Peripheral blood mononuclear cells were collected before nivolumab treatment and were collected again after treatment, at the time of surgery. The Maxwell RSC DNA from Cells kit was used to isolate genomic DNA from PBMCs.

The sample here was PBMCs, taken before nivolumab (anti-PD-1) treatment. The TCR sequence derives from a person aged 35-80 years with oral cavity squamous cell carcinoma. The rearranged segments are TRBV5-1 and TRBJ2-1, with the D segment identity uncertain. In nucleotides, the sequence is TGCGCCAGCAGCTCTTCTCTCTCGGGTCAGAGCCACAATGAGCAGTTCTTC. Its translation reads: CASSSSLSGQSHNEQFF.